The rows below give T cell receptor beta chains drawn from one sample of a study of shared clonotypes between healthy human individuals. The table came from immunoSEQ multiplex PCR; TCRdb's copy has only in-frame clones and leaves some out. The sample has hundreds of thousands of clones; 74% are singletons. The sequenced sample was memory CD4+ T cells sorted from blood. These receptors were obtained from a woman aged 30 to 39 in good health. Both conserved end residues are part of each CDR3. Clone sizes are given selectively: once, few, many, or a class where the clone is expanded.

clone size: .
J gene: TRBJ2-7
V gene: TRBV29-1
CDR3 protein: CSVENHNKMVNF

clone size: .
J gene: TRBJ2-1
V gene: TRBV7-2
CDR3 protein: CASSVQRERNEQFF

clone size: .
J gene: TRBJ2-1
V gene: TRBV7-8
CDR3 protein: CASSQGPYNEQFF

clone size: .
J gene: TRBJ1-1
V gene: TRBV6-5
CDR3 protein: CASSYWAAVLGTEAFF

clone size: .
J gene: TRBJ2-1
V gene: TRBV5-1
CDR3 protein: CANPNREAHNEQFF

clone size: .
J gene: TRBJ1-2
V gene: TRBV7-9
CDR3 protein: CASSLGSGREDGYTF

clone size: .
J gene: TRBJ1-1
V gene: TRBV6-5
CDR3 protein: CASSTGTGKNTEAFF

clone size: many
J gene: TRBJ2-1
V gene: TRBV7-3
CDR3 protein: CASSWDSGPYNEQFF

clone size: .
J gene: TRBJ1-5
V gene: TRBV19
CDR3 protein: CASSIIQGVSQPQHF

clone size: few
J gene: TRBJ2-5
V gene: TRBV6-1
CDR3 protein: CASSRSLQETQYF

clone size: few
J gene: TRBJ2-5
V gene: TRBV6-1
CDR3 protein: CAGRTGGEETQYF

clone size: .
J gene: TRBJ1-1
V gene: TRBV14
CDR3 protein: CASTRRMNTEAFF

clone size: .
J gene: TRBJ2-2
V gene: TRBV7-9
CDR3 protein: CASSRDSLNTGELFF

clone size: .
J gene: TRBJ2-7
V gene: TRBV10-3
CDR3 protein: CAGGDTYYEQYF

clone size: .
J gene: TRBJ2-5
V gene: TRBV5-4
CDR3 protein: CASSLGEETQYF

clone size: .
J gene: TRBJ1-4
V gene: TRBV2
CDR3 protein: CASSEQGANEKLFF

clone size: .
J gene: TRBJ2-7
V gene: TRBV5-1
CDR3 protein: CASKRDVTYEQYF

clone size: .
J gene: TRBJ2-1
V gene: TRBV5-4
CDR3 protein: CASSYGLAGVFIEQFF

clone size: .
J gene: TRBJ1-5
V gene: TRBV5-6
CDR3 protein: CASSLGGRIYSNQPQHF

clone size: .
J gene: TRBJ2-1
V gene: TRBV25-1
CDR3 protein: CASSAPGTNNEQFF

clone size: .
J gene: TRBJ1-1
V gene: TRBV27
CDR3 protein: CASTPTGKNTEAFF

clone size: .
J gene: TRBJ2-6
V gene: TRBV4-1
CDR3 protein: CASSQGQFNSGANVLTF

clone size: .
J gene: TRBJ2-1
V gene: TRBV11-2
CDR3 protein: CASSLLLYNEQFF

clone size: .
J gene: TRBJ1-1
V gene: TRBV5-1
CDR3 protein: CASSPPTGSNTEAFF

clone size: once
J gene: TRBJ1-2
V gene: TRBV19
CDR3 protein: CASSMVTVNYGYTF

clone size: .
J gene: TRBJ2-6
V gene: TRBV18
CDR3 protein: CASSPLDSGANVLTF

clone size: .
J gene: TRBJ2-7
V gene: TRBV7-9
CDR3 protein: CASSSTNEQYF

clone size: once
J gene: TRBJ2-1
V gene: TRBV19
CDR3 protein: CASIPSGRRYNEQFF

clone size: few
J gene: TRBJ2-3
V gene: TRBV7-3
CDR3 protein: CASSHVTDTQYF

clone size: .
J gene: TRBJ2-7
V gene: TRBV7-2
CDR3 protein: CASSLQRDSYEQYF

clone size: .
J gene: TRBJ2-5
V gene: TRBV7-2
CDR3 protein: CASSSGSGRFETQYF

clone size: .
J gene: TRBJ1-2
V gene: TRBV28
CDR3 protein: CASSFPTGGVYGYTF

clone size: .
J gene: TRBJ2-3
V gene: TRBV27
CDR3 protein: CASSFRGQDTQYF

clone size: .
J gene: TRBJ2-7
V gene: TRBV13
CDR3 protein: CASSLVRPGQYF

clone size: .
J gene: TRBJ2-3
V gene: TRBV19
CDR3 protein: CASSIAGVITDTQYF

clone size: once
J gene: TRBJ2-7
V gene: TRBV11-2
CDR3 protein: CASTTLSSGNEQYF

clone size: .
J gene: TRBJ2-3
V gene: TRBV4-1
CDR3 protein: CASSHPGTSSSTDTQYF

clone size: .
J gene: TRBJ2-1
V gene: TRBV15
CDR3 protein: CATSRAVAGYNEQFF

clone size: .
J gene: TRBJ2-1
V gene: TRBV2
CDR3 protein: CASSDIAGVDEQFF

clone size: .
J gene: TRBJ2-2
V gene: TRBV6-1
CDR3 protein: CASTQWLLRELFF

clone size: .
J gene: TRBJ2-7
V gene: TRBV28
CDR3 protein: CASRDRGFSGRRYEQYF

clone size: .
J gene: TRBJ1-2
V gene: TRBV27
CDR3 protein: CASRPTGGYYGYTF

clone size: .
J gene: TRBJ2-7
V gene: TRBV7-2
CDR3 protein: CASSLLQGAIGEQYF

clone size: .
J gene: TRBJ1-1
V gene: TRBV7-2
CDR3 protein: CASSLQGLNTEAFF

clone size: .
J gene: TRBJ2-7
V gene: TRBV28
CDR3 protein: CASSLSTSGQYF

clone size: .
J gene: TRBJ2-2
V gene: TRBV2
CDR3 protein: CASSEGQGGTGELFF

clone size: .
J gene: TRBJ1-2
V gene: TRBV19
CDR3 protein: CASKQGGYGYTF

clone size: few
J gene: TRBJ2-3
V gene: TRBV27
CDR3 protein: CASPWGADTQYF

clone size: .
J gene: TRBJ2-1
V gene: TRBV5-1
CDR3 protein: CASSTDSSSYNEQFF